The sequence of this T cell receptor (beta chain) was determined in a study of cytomegalovirus exposure and HLA in healthy donors. Remarks on this clone: As yet, its antigen is unknown.

V was clipped by 5 bases and J by 4 bases; unmatched bases: 16. This CDR3 is built from 17 residues. In germline, CDR1 is SGHKS, CDR2 YYEKEE (reference sequence). PCR employed 60 Vbeta and 13 Jbeta primers. Profiled with immunoSEQ multiplex PCR; TCRdb holds only in-frame clones, not every one. Altogether 150,000 to 180,000 clones are present, approximately 80% being singletons, with the ten largest covering roughly 5.9%. Findings and caveats of the study: Rarity held for most TCR sequences, but there were some public TCRs that occurred in many donors.

This receptor was obtained from a woman aged 40 to 50 in good health and CMV-seropositive. The chain is built from TRBV5-5 and TRBJ1-2, with 8 bases lining up with TRBD1. What was sequenced was PBMCs. The CDR3 DNA reads TGTGCCAGCAGAAGGAACGTGACAGGGGCGTCCTTCTATGGCTACACCTTC. It specifies CASRRNVTGASFYGYTF. Supplemented by reference TRBV5-5 and TRBJ1-2, the full variable domain reads DAGVTQSPTHLIKTRGQQVTLRCSPISGHKSVSWYQQVLGQGPQFIFQYYEKEERGRGNFPDRFSARQFPNYSSELNVNALLLGDSALYLCASRRNVTGASFYGYTFGSGTRLTVV.